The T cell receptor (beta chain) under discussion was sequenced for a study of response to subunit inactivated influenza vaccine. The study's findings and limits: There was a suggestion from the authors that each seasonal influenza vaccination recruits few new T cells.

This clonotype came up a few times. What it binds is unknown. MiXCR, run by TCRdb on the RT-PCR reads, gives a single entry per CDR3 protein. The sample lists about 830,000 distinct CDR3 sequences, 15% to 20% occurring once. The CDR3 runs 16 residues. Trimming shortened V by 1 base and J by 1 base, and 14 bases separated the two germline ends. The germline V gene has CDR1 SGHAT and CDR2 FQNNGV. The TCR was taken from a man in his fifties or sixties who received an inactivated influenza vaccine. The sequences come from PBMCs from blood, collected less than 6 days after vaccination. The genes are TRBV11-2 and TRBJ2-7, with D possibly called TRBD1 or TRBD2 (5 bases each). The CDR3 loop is CASSLGAGTVSYEQYF. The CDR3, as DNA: TGTGCCAGCAGCTTAGGAGCCGGGACGGTATCCTACGAGCAGTACTTC.